The 5 T cell receptor beta chains in this list originate from one sample, sequenced in a study of cytomegalovirus exposure and HLA in healthy donors. 60 Vbeta and 13 Jbeta primers were used in PCR. Assay used: immunoSEQ multiplex PCR; TCRdb lists only in-frame clones, some missing. The table shows approximately 150,000 clones, with approximately 80% occurring only once. Specimen: PBMCs. The receptors stem from a young woman in good health and CMV-seropositive.

Only a few counts were recorded for this clone. The chain's CDR3 is CASGQGGPEAFF. As DNA, the CDR3 is TGTGCCAGCGGGCAGGGAGGGCCTGAAGCTTTCTTT. The rearrangement links TRBV2 to TRBJ1-1; possible D gene TRBD1, 5 bases. In germline, CDR1 is SNHLY, CDR2 FYNNEI. The CDR3 covers 12 residues. Trimming pared 8 bases from V and 6 bases from J, leaving 13 bases between.

The chain has TRBV5-1 and TRBJ1-1; possibly TRBD1 for D (6 bases). CDR1 is SGHRS, CDR2 YFSETQ, per germline. This CDR3 region has 15 residues. Trimming shortened V by 4 bases and J by 0 bases, and 13 bases separated the two germline ends. CDR3 coding DNA: TGCGCCAGCAGCACTGGACAGAATATGAACACTGAAGCTTTCTTT. This encodes CASSTGQNMNTEAFF.

V gene TRBV21-1 combines with J gene TRBJ1-4; the table's D gene call, TRBD1, was not cross checked with the DNA. TRBV21-1 is designated a pseudogene. The CDR3 runs to 20 residues. DNA for the CDR3: TGTGCCAGCAGCAAACGGGGAGATGACAGGGGACTGTCTGATAATGAAAAACTGTTTTTT. Translating it yields CASSKRGDDRGLSDNEKLFF.

The J gene is TRBJ1-2, the V gene TRBV27; TRBD1 might be the D (6 bases). Trimming took 5 bases from V and 1 from J, leaving 20 bases between them. This CDR3 is built from 17 residues. In germline, CDR1 is MNHEY, CDR2 SMNVEV (reference sequence). The CDR3 region has the DNA TGTGCCAGCAGTCCACCCACTTCAGGGGCCTTTAACTATGGCTACACCTTC. Amino acids: CASSPPTSGAFNYGYTF.

The chain recombines TRBV7-2 with TRBJ2-7, with 9 nucleotides matching TRBD2. This CDR3 is built from 15 residues. Germline CDR1 SGHTA, CDR2 FQGNSA. The ends lost 1 base at V and 7 bases at J; junction bases unmatched: 8. The CDR3 bases are TGTGCCAGCAGCTTAGGGCGGGGGGGCTCGCGAGAGCAGTACTTC. Translated, it gives CASSLGRGGSREQYF.